This T cell receptor (beta chain) was sequenced for a study of tumor-infiltrating lymphocytes in glioblastoma multiforme. The germline CDR1 and CDR2 sequences are DFQATT and SNEGSKA (reference sequence). The CDR3 has 15 residues. Regarding the study as a whole: The TCR and somatic mutation analysis included just one glioblastoma patient. Detected clone frequencies may not reflect cell counts, being RNA-based.

As to this clonotype: No antigen is known for it. One end of the junction fails to match germline, which may point to a read error.

Three nested ARM-PCR rounds with V-beta and C-beta primers built TCRB libraries. TCRB cDNA was made from around 0.5 ug total RNA. Unique molecular identifiers were not described for the libraries. One entry per CDR3 protein results from TCRdb running MiXCR on the multiplex PCR reads. The sample lists around 33,000 distinct CDR3 sequences; 60% to 75% were seen once. Material: brain tumor tissue. This receptor was identified in a male donor with glioblastoma. The chain recombines TRBV20-1 with TRBJ2-5; D might be TRBD1 (6 bases). The CDR3 DNA is TGCAGTGCTATTCGGGCAGGGGCGTACCAAGAGATCCAGTACTTC. It specifies CSAIRAGAYQEIQYF.